These 9 T cell receptor beta chains came from one sample sequenced in a study of cytomegalovirus exposure and HLA in healthy donors. Researchers ran the PCR with 60 Vbeta and 13 Jbeta primers. Using immunoSEQ multiplex PCR, the repertoire was profiled, and TCRdb retains in-frame clones only, with some absent. Of some 64,000 clones in the sample, roughly nine tenths were seen once. Sequenced material: PBMCs. Source of these receptors: a young man in good health and CMV-seropositive.

This clone appeared a single time. The chain is built from TRBV11-2 and TRBJ2-1, with TRBD2 matching over 8 bases. The CDR3 runs to 19 residues. In germline, CDR1 is SGHAT, CDR2 FQNNGV. The V gene end was trimmed by 5 bases and the J gene end by 7 bases; junction bases not matched to a gene: 22. In DNA form, the CDR3 reads TGTGCCAGCAGCCCACGGGGGGGGGAGGGCCAAGTTCTGTCGAATGAGCAGTTCTTC. Translating it yields CASSPRGGEGQVLSNEQFF. The full variable domain, completed using reference TRBV11-2 and TRBJ2-1, is EAGVAQSPRYKIIEKRQSVAFWCNPISGHATLYWYQQILGQGPKLLIQFQNNGVVDDSQLPKDRFSAERLKGVDSTLKIQPAKLEDSAVYLCASSPRGGEGQVLSNEQFFGPGTRLTVL.

This chain connects TRBV7-8 to TRBJ1-6; 10 nucleotides line up with TRBD1. Germline-derived CDR1 and CDR2 are SGHVS and FQNEAQ. Unmatched junction bases numbered 10, after V lost 6 bases and J lost 8 bases. The CDR3 loop spans 16 amino acids. The CDR3 DNA sequence: TGTGCCAGCAGTATTGCCGGGACAGGGGAACATTCACCCCTCCACTTT. Translating gives CASSIAGTGEHSPLHF.

The chain couples TRBV7-2 to TRBJ2-7; D is possibly TRBD2 (5 bases). Deletions cut 3 bases from V and 0 bases from J, with 9 bases between. The CDR3 spans 14 residues. CDR1 SGHTA and CDR2 FQGNSA come from the germline V gene. CDR3: CASSLYGDSYEQYF. The CDR3 coding sequence is TGTGCCAGCAGCTTGTACGGGGACTCCTACGAGCAGTACTTC.

This clone was observed a handful of times. The V gene is TRBV11-2, the J gene TRBJ1-1, with D possibly being TRBD1 (5 bases). This CDR3 spans 14 amino acids. Germline CDR1 reads SGHAT; CDR2 reads FQNNGV. The V and J ends lost 2 bases and 2 bases respectively, with 9 bases between them. The DNA of the CDR3 is TGTGCCAGCAGCTTACGCAGGGATAACACTGAAGCTTTCTTT. It yields the protein CASSLRRDNTEAFF.

V gene TRBV28 combines with J gene TRBJ2-1, with D possibly TRBD1 on 5 matching bases. Trimming stripped 5 bases from V and 8 bases from J, with 16 bases between. The germline V gene has CDR1 MDHEN and CDR2 SYDVKM. The CDR3 is 14 residues long. The CDR3 loop is CASSGEGAFDEQFF. As DNA, the CDR3 is TGTGCCAGCAGTGGTGAAGGGGCTTTCGATGAGCAGTTCTTC.

Here the CDR3 DNA reads TGTGCCATCAGTGAGCCAGAAACCGGGGAGCTGTTTTTT. Its protein product is CAISEPETGELFF. The V and J genes are TRBV10-3 and TRBJ2-2; D call uncertain. Germline CDR1 is ENHRY and CDR2 is SYGVKD. V was trimmed by 2 bases and J by 5 bases, leaving 6 bases between them. CDR3 length: 13 residues.

The J gene is TRBJ2-7, the V gene TRBV5-8; possible D gene TRBD2, 5 bases. Germline assignment: CDR1 SGHTS and CDR2 YDEGEE. V lost 0 bases to trimming and J lost 2 bases, with 9 bases between them. This CDR3 comprises 14 residues. CDR3 nucleotides: TGTGCCAGCAGCTTGGTACCGGGGACCTACGAGCAGTACTTC. Translation: CASSLVPGTYEQYF.

The chain carries TRBV6-5 and TRBJ2-7; possible D gene TRBD1, 6 bases. V gave up 2 bases and J gave up 4 bases, with 15 bases separating them. The CDR3 loop spans 15 amino acids. The germline CDR1 and CDR2 sequences are MNHEY and SVGAGI. CDR3 DNA sequence: TGTGCCAGCAGTTACGCAGGGGTTGGGTTTTACGAGCAGTACTTC. Encoded protein: CASSYAGVGFYEQYF.

This clone appeared a single time. This sequence joins TRBV21-1 and TRBJ2-5; the table's D call of TRBD1 was not tested on the DNA. TRBV21-1 is a pseudogene locus. The CDR3 has 14 residues. In DNA, the CDR3 is TGTGCCATTAACAGGGGTGCCCCGAAAGAGACCCAGTACTTC. Translating it yields CAINRGAPKETQYF.